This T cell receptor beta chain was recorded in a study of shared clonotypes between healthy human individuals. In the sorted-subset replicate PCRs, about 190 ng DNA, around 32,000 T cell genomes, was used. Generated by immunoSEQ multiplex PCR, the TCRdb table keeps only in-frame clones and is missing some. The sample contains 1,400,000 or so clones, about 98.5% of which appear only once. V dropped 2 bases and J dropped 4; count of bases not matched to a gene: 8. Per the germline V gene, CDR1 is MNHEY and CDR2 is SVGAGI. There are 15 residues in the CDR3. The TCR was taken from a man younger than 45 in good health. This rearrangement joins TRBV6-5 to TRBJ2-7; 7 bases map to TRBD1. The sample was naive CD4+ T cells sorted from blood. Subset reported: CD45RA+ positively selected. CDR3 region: CASSYLTGMWYEQYF. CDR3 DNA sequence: TGTGCCAGCAGTTACCTGACAGGGATGTGGTACGAGCAGTACTTC.